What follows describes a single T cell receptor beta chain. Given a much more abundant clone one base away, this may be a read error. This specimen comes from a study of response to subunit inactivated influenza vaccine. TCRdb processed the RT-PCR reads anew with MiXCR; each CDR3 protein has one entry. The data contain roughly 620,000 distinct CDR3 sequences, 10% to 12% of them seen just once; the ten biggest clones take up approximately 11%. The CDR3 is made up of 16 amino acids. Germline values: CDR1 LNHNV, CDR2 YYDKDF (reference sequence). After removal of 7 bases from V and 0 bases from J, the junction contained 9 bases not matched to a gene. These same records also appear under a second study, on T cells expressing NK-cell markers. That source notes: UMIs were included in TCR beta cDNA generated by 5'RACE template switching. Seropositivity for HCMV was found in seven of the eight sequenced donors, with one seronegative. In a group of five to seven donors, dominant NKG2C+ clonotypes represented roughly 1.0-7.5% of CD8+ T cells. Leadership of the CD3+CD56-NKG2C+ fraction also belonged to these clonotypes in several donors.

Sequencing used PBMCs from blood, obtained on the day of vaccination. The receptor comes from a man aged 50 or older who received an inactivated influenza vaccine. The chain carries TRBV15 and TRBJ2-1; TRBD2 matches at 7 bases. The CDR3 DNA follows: TGTGCCACCACCAGCCTGGGCGGGAGCTCCTACAATGAGCAGTTCTTC. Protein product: CATTSLGGSSYNEQFF.